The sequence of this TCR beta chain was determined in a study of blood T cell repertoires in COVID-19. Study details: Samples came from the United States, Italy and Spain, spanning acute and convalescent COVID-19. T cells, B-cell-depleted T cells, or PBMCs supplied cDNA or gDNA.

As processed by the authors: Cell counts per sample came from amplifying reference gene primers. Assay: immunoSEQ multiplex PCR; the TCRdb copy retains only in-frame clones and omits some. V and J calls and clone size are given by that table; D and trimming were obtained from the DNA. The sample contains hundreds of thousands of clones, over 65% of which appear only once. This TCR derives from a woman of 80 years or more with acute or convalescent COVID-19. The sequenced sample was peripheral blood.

The CDR3 DNA reads TGTGCCTGGACCGACAACACAGATACGCAGTATTTT. This translates into CAWTDNTDTQYF. The chain joins TRBV30 to TRBJ2-3; D gene ambiguous. V was cut by 4 bases and J by 2 bases, with 7 bases left in between. Germline CDR1 and CDR2: GTSNPN and SVGIG (reference sequence). This CDR3 is 12 amino acids long.